These 12 T cell receptor beta chains were all obtained from the same sample, sequenced in a study of OX40 agonist ivuxolimab in advanced cancers. Sequenced by immunoSEQ multiplex PCR; TCRdb stores in-frame clones only, minus some. The sample records over 85,000 clones, roughly 90% being singletons. The sample here was CD4+ or CD8+ T cells sorted from blood, taken in a trial of the OX40 agonist ivuxolimab. These receptors all stem from an adult with an advanced solid tumor such as melanoma, head and neck, liver or kidney cancer.

This clone was seen only a few times. The chain combines TRBV6-6 with TRBJ1-3; D ambiguous. This CDR3 is built from 14 residues. V lost 0 bases to trimming and J lost 2 bases, with 5 bases between them. Germline loops: CDR1 MNHNY, CDR2 SVGAGI (reference sequence). CDR3 in DNA: TGTGCCAGCAGTTACTCGCGTCCTGGAAACACCATATATTTT. This sequence encodes CASSYSRPGNTIYF.

CDR3 nucleotides: TGCGCCAGCAGCTTGGGGGGTTCTGCCCATGGGCCCCAGCATTTT. Translating gives CASSLGGSAHGPQHF. The chain is built from TRBV5-1 and TRBJ1-5; D gene ambiguous. Germline loops: CDR1 SGHRS, CDR2 YFSETQ. The CDR3 has 15 amino acids. V shed 0 bases and J shed 9 bases, with 16 bases lying between them.

J is TRBJ1-5 and V is TRBV5-1; possible D gene TRBD1, 5 bases. Per the germline V gene, CDR1 is SGHRS and CDR2 is YFSETQ. The length of the CDR3 is 15 residues. With 4 bases removed from V and 7 bases from J, the gap between germline ends came to 18 bases. CDR3 sequence reads: CASSGEGGPGQPQHF. CDR3 DNA sequence: TGCGCCAGCAGCGGGGAGGGCGGGCCAGGGCAGCCCCAGCATTTT.

The chain is built from TRBV5-1 and TRBJ2-1; D is ambiguous. V lost 5 bases and J 6 bases, leaving 12 bases between the germline ends. The CDR3 length is 13 residues. CDR1 and CDR2 (germline): SGHRS, YFSETQ. CDR3 sequence (DNA): TGCGCCAGCAGGCCCGATGCAGGCAATGAGCAGTTCTTC. Its translation is CASRPDAGNEQFF.

The chain couples TRBV4-2 to TRBJ1-2, with D unclear. CDR3 length equals 14 residues. The germline V and J ends were trimmed by 0 bases and 6 bases, with 11 bases remaining between them. Germline V gene lookup returns CDR1 LGHNA and CDR2 YNFKEQ. CDR3 in amino acids: CASSQDLRENGYTF. The CDR3 DNA sequence: TGTGCCAGCAGCCAAGATCTAAGGGAAAATGGCTACACCTTC.

The V call is TRBV6-1, the J call TRBJ1-5; 10 bases match TRBD1. The ends lost 5 bases at V and 4 bases at J; junction bases unmatched: 5. In germline, CDR1 is MNHNS, CDR2 SASEGT. The CDR3 sequence is 15 residues long. The DNA of the CDR3 is TGTGCCAGCAGTACCCGGGACAGGGGAAATCAGCCCCAGCATTTT. Translating it yields CASSTRDRGNQPQHF.

The sample holds a few counts of this clone. The chain joins TRBV5-1 to TRBJ2-7, with a weak D call TRBD1 (5 bases). This CDR3 has 13 residues. Trimming removed 3 bases from V and 2 bases from J, with 9 bases in between. The germline V gene encodes CDR1 SGHRS and CDR2 YFSETQ. For the CDR3, the DNA is TGCGCCAGCAGCTACGACAGAGCCTACGAGCAGTACTTC. It is translated as CASSYDRAYEQYF.

The rearrangement links TRBV5-1 to TRBJ2-1; 11 positions match TRBD2. Looked up from germline, CDR1 is SGHRS and CDR2 is YFSETQ. V lost 4 bases and J lost 2; bases outside the gene matches: 2. This CDR3 has 15 residues. The CDR3 loop is CASSPGLAAYNEQFF. The DNA for the CDR3 is TGCGCCAGCAGCCCGGGACTAGCGGCCTACAATGAGCAGTTCTTC. The variable domain in full, with the rest retrieved from reference TRBV5-1 and TRBJ2-1, is KAGVTQTPRYLIKTRGQQVTLSCSPISGHRSVSWYQQTPGQGLQFLFEYFSETQRNKGNFPGRFSGRQFSNSRSEMNVSTLELGDSALYLCASSPGLAAYNEQFFGPGTRLTVL.

This chain links TRBV11-2 with TRBJ2-1; D ambiguous. The length of the CDR3 is 15 residues. Trimming removed 0 bases at V and 0 bases at J, with 6 bases between. CDR1 and CDR2 from the germline V gene are SGHAT and FQNNGV. CDR3 region: CASSLEGFSYNEQFF. The DNA of the CDR3 is TGTGCCAGCAGCTTAGAAGGCTTCTCCTACAATGAGCAGTTCTTC.

This chain uses TRBV4-1 with TRBJ2-1; TRBD1 matches 9 bases. Germline V lookup: CDR1 MGHRA, CDR2 YSYEKL. CDR3 size: 16 residues. V trimming: 4 bases; J trimming: 9 bases; junction bases outside the gene matches: 13. CDR3 coding DNA: TGCGCCAGCAGCCCAGCGCCGGGACAGGGACTGCGTGAGCAGTTCTTC. The encoded protein is CASSPAPGQGLREQFF.

The J gene is TRBJ1-5, the V gene TRBV5-4; possibly TRBD1 for D (5 bases). The CDR3 extends over 13 amino acids. Germline V lookup: CDR1 SGHNT, CDR2 YYREEE (reference sequence). V was cut by 4 bases and J by 4 bases, with 9 bases left in between. The CDR3 loop reads CASSLDKNQPQHF. CDR3 in DNA: TGTGCCAGCAGCCTGGACAAGAATCAGCCCCAGCATTTT.

The J gene is TRBJ2-2, the V gene TRBV9, with D possibly matching TRBD2 (6 bases). Between the trimmed V and J ends, which lost 0 bases and 5 bases, there was a span of 14 bases. Germline-derived CDR1 and CDR2 are SGDLS and YYNGEE. There are 16 residues in the CDR3. In DNA, the CDR3 is TGTGCCAGCAGCGTAGACCCTCGGGGGATTACCGGGGAGCTGTTTTTT. This translates into CASSVDPRGITGELFF.